This is a list of T cell receptor beta chains from one sample in a study of T cells in Graves' hyperthyroidism and ophthalmopathy. MiXCR was run by TCRdb on the multiplex PCR reads, yielding one entry per CDR3 protein. Of approximately 380,000 distinct CDR3 sequences listed, around a sixth are singletons. Material for sequencing was blood. The receptor source for this set is a man aged 18-30 years with Graves' ophthalmopathy. Both conserved end residues are part of each CDR3. D genes are given only for firm matches. Only some rows state a clone size, as once, few, many or a class for expanded clones.

d_gene	abundance	v_gene	j_gene	CDR3nt	CDR3aa
TRBD1	many	TRBV6-1	TRBJ1-5	TGTGCCAGCAGGGAATTTAGACAGGGGTGGATTTTGCAGCCCCAGCATTTT	CASREFRQGWILQPQHF
NA	NA	TRBV5-1	TRBJ2-6	TGCGCCAGCAGCTTCTCTGACTCTGGGGCCAACGTCCTGACTTTC	CASSFSDSGANVLTF
TRBD2	many	TRBV5-6	TRBJ2-5	TGTGCCAGCAGCTTGGCTAGCGGGGGCCACCAAGAGACCCAGTACTTC	CASSLASGGHQETQYF
NA	NA	TRBV6-1	TRBJ2-1	TGTGCCAGCAGTGAAGTCGGGGGCGATGAGCAGTTCTTC	CASSEVGGDEQFF
NA	few	TRBV4-2	TRBJ2-5	TGTGCCAGCAGCCAAGTGACAGGAAACCAAGAGACCCAGTACTTC	CASSQVTGNQETQYF
NA	few	TRBV7-6	TRBJ1-5	TGTGCCAGCAGCTTTGACCTTGGGGGTCAGCCCCAGCATTTT	CASSFDLGGQPQHF
NA	NA	TRBV10-3	TRBJ1-6	TGTGCCATCAGAGAGCTACTAACTTCACCCCTCCACTTT	CAIRELLTSPLHF
TRBD1	few	TRBV20-1	TRBJ1-2	TGCAGTGCTAGGGACGTGGACAGGGGAGAAGGCTACACCTTC	CSARDVDRGEGYTF
NA	NA	TRBV7-2	TRBJ1-5	TGTGCCAGCAGTTTAAGGGGGACCTCCAATCAGCCCCAGCATTTT	CASSLRGTSNQPQHF
NA	NA	TRBV5-1	TRBJ2-3	TGCGCCAGCAGCTTGGCCATTGGCTATTACACAGATACGCAGTATTTT	CASSLAIGYYTDTQYF
NA	NA	TRBV6-1	TRBJ2-7	TGTGCCAGCAGTCCTAGAGGCATCCGGGACGGACCCTACGAGCAGTACTTC	CASSPRGIRDGPYEQYF
TRBD1	few	TRBV6-1	TRBJ1-1	TGTGCCAGCAGAAAAACAGGGGGCACCTGGCTTGTAGCTTTCTTT	CASRKTGGTWLVAFF
NA	many	TRBV10-3	TRBJ2-1	TGTGCCATCAGTGAGCCGGGTAACAATGAGCAGTTCTTC	CAISEPGNNEQFF
NA	many	TRBV6-2/TRBV6-3	TRBJ1-1	TGTGCCAGCAGGGAGAGGTCATCGAACACTGAAGCTTTCTTT	CASRERSSNTEAFF
NA	NA	TRBV14	TRBJ2-5	TGTGCCAGCAGCCAGCTGGGGTATGGAGAGACCCAGTACTTC	CASSQLGYGETQYF
TRBD2	NA	TRBV19	TRBJ2-5	TGTGCCAGCAGCTTAGCGGGGGGGCCTCAGTACTTC	CASSLAGGPQYF
TRBD1	many	TRBV7-9	TRBJ2-3	TGTGCCAGCAGCCCGGACAGGGTTAAAGATACGCAGTATTTT	CASSPDRVKDTQYF
NA	few	TRBV9	TRBJ1-2	TGTGCCAGCAGCGCCTCGGGTCCGTTCTATGGCTACACCTTC	CASSASGPFYGYTF
NA	few	TRBV29-1	TRBJ2-7	TGCAGCGTTGCAGGCGGAGGAGCCTACGAGCAGTACTTC	CSVAGGGAYEQYF
NA	many	TRBV5-5	TRBJ1-1	TGTGCCAGCGGACTAGACAAAAACACTGAAGCTTTCTTT	CASGLDKNTEAFF
TRBD2	many	TRBV6-1	TRBJ2-5	TGTGCCAGCAGTACTAGCGATCGGGGAGAGACCCAGTACTTC	CASSTSDRGETQYF
NA	few	TRBV6-2/TRBV6-3	TRBJ2-4	TGTGCCAGCAGTCCCGACGTACTAGCCAAAAACATTCAGTACTTC	CASSPDVLAKNIQYF
NA	few	TRBV29-1	TRBJ2-1	TGCAGCGTGGGTTACTATGAGCAGTTCTTC	CSVGYYEQFF
TRBD2	NA	TRBV2	TRBJ2-1	TGTGCCAGCAAACGTGGGCGAGCGGGGGGCCTCCAGTTCTTC	CASKRGRAGGLQFF
NA	few	TRBV19	TRBJ1-2	TGTGCCAGTAGACATAACTATGGCTACACCTTC	CASRHNYGYTF
TRBD1	many	TRBV11-2	TRBJ1-1	TGTGCCAGCAGCGAACCAGGGGGCACTGAAGCTTTCTTT	CASSEPGGTEAFF
TRBD1	few	TRBV5-8	TRBJ1-2	TGTGCCAGCAGCGCACGACAGGGAGCTAACTATGGCTACACCTTC	CASSARQGANYGYTF
NA	many	TRBV13	TRBJ1-3	TGTGCCAGCAGCCCAAGGGGACGAGGAAACACCATATATTTT	CASSPRGRGNTIYF
NA	few	TRBV11-2	TRBJ2-1	TGTGCCAGCAGCTTAGACGTCGGGTTCGATGAGCAGTTCTTC	CASSLDVGFDEQFF